This TCR beta chain stems from a study of identical twins. CDR3 size: 16 residues. Germline V CDR1 and CDR2: SGHRS, YFSETQ. V trimming: 4 bases; J trimming: 5 bases; junction bases outside the gene matches: 9. TCRdb itself ran the 5' RACE reads through MiXCR, one entry per CDR3 protein. The sample shows 250,000 or so distinct CDR3 sequences, roughly 7% of them seen only once. These same data were also listed under a study on yellow fever vaccine responses in identical twins.

The gene calls are TRBV5-1 and TRBJ2-2; the match to TRBD1 covers 9 bases. The sequence was obtained from a woman aged 18-29 years in good health. Sequenced: memory (CD45RO+) T cells sorted from blood. The DNA of the CDR3 is TGCGCCAGCAGCCAGATTGGAGACAGGGGGACCGGGGAGCTGTTTTTT. It is translated as CASSQIGDRGTGELFF.